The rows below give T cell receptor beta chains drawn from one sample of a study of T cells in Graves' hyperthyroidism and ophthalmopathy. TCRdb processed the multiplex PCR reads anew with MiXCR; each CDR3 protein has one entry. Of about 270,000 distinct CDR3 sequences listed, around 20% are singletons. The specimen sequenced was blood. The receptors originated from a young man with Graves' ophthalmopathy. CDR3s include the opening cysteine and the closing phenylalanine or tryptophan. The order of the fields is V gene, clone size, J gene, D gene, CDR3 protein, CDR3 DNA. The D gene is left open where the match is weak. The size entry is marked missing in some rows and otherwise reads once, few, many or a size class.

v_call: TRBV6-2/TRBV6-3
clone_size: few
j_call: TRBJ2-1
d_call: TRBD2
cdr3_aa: CASSNRGIGASGSNEQFF
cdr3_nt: TGTGCCAGCAGCAACAGGGGCATAGGGGCTAGCGGGAGCAATGAGCAGTTCTTC

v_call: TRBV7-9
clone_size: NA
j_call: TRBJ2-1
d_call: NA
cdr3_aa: CASSLALGSNEQFF
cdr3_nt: TGTGCCAGCAGCTTAGCGCTGGGCTCCAATGAGCAGTTCTTC

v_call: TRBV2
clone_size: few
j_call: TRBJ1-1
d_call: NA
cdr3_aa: CASSPEMNTEAFF
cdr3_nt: TGTGCCAGCAGTCCAGAAATGAACACTGAAGCTTTCTTT

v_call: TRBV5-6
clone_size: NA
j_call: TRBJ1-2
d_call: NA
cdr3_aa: CASSLWTVNYGYTF
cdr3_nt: TGTGCCAGCAGCCTGTGGACGGTAAACTATGGCTACACCTTC

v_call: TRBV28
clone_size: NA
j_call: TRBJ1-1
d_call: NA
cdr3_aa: CASTPAKVMNTEAFF
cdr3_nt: TGTGCCAGCACCCCGGCCAAGGTAATGAACACTGAAGCTTTCTTT

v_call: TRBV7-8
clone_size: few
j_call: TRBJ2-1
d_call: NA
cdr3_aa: CASSLRARIDNEQFF
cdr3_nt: TGTGCCAGCAGCTTACGGGCTAGAATCGACAATGAGCAGTTCTTC

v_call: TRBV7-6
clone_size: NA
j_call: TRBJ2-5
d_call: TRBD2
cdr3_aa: CASGLGVAGETQYF
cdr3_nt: TGTGCCAGCGGCTTAGGTGTAGCGGGAGAGACCCAGTACTTC

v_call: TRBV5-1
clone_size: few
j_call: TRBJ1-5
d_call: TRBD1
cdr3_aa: CASSSGQGDQPQHF
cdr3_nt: TGCGCCAGCAGCTCCGGACAGGGTGATCAGCCCCAGCATTTT

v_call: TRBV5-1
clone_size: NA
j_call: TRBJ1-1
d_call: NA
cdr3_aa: CASSLLGNEGKNTEAFF
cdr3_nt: TGCGCCAGCAGCTTGTTAGGTAATGAGGGGAAGAACACTGAAGCTTTCTTT

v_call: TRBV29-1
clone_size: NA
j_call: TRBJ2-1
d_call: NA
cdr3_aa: CSVGPKGGDNNEQFF
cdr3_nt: TGCAGCGTTGGGCCCAAGGGGGGGGATAACAATGAGCAGTTCTTC

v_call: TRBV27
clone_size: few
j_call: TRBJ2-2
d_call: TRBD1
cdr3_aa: CASSNRGRTGELFF
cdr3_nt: TGTGCCAGCAGTAACAGGGGTCGAACCGGGGAGCTGTTTTTT

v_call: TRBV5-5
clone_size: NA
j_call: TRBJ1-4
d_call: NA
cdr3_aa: CASSPDAGGEKLFF
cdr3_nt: TGTGCCAGCAGCCCGGACGCGGGTGGGGAAAAACTGTTTTTT

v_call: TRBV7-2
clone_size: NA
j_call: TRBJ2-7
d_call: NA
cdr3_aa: CASSDYQANEQYF
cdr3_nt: TGTGCCAGCAGCGACTACCAGGCGAACGAGCAGTACTTC

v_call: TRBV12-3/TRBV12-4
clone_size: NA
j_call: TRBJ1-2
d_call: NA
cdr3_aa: CASNASGSGDYGYTF
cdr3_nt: TGTGCCAGCAACGCCTCTGGCTCGGGGGACTATGGCTACACCTTC

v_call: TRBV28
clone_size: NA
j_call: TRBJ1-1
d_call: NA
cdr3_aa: CASSLLGARGEALF
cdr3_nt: TGTGCCAGCAGTTTATTGGGGGCCCGGGGTGAAGCTCTCTTT

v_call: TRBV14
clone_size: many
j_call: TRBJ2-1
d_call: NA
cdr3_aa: CASSQDYYNEQFF
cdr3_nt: TGTGCCAGCAGCCAAGACTATTACAATGAGCAGTTCTTC

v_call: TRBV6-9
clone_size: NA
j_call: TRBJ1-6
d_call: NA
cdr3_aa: CASSFAQRGTGSPLHF
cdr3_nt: TGTGCCAGCAGTTTCGCACAAAGGGGGACGGGTTCACCCCTCCACTTT

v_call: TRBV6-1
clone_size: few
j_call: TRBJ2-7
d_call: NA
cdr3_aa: CASSLGDARQYEQYF
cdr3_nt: TGTGCCAGCAGCCTGGGCGACGCCAGGCAATACGAGCAGTACTTC

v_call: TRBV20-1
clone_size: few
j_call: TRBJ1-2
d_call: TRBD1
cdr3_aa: CSAPTGYDNTF
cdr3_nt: TGCAGTGCCCCGACAGGGTATGACAACACCTTC

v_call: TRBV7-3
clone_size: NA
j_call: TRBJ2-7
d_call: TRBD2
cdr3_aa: CASSPQGTSDYEQYF
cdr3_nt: TGTGCCAGCAGCCCCCAGGGGACTAGCGACTACGAGCAGTACTTC

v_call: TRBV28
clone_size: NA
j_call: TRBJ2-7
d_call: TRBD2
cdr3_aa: CASRSAGGFYEQYF
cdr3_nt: TGTGCCAGCAGGTCAGCGGGAGGGTTCTACGAGCAGTACTTC

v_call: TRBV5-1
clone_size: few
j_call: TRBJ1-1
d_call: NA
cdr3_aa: CASTRNVRRSGNTEAFF
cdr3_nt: TGCGCCAGCACGCGCAATGTCCGCCGCTCAGGGAACACTGAAGCTTTCTTT

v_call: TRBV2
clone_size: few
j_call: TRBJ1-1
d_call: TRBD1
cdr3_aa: CASLTGGYTEAFF
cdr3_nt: TGTGCCAGTTTGACAGGGGGGTACACTGAAGCTTTCTTT

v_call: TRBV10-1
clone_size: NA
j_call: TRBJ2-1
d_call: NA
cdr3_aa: CASSPRPNEQFF
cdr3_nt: TGCGCCAGCAGTCCCCGGCCCAATGAGCAGTTCTTC

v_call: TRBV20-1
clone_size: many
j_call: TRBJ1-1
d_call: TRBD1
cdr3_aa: CSATGGGDTEAFF
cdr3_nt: TGCAGTGCTACAGGGGGGGGTGACACTGAAGCTTTCTTT

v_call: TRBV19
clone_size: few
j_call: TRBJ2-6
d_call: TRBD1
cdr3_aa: CASIRNPQGASGANVLTF
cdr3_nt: TGTGCCAGTATCAGAAACCCACAGGGGGCATCTGGGGCCAACGTCCTGACTTTC

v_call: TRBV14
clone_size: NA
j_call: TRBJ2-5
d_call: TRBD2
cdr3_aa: CASSQFLTSGLLQETQYF
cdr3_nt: TGTGCCAGCAGCCAATTCCTCACTTCGGGACTACTACAAGAGACCCAGTACTTC

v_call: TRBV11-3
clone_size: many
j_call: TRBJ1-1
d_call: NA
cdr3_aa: CASSLDWGGTEAFF
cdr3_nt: TGTGCCAGCAGCTTAGATTGGGGAGGCACTGAAGCTTTCTTT

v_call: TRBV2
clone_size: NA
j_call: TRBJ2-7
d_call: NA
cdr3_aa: CASRDGSIYEQYF
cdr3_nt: TGTGCCAGCAGGGACGGAAGCATCTACGAGCAGTACTTC

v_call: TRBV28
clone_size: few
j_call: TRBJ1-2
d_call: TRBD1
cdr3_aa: CASITQGAIGYGYTF
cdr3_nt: TGTGCCAGCATCACACAGGGGGCTATCGGCTATGGCTACACCTTC

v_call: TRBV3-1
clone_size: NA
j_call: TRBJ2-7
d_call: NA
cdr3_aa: CASSQGRLPTTHEQYF
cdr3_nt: TGTGCCAGCAGCCAAGGGAGGCTTCCCACTACGCACGAGCAGTACTTC

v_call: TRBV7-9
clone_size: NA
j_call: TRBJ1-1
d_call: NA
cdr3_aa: CASSVLQGNTEAFF
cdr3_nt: TGTGCCAGCAGCGTCTTGCAGGGGAACACTGAAGCTTTCTTT

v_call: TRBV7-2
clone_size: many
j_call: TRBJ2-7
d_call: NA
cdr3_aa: CASSLEDEQYF
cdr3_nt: TGTGCCAGCAGCTTAGAGGACGAGCAGTACTTC

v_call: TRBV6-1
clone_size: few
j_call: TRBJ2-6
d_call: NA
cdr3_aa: CASRQRTARSSGANVLTF
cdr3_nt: TGTGCCAGCAGGCAACGGACAGCCCGCTCCTCTGGGGCCAACGTCCTGACTTTC

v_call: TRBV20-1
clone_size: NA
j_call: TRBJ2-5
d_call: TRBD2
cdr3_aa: CSARGIGTTSAQETQYF
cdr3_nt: TGCAGTGCTAGAGGGATCGGGACTACCTCGGCCCAAGAGACCCAGTACTTC

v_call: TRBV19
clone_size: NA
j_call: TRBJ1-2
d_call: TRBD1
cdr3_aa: CASSIAGGIGYTF
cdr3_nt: TGTGCCAGTAGTATTGCAGGGGGCATAGGCTACACCTTC

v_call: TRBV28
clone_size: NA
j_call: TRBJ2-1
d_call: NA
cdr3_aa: CASSLQPSNEQFF
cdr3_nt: TGTGCCAGCAGTTTACAGCCCTCCAATGAGCAGTTCTTC

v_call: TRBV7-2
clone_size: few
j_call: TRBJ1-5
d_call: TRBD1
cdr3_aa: CASSATTGRNQPQHF
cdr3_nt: TGTGCCAGCAGCGCAACGACAGGGCGCAATCAGCCCCAGCATTTT

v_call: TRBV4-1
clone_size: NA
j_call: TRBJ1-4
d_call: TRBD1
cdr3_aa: CASSQPGTGGAGEKLFF
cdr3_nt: TGCGCCAGCAGCCAACCCGGGACAGGGGGAGCGGGGGAAAAACTGTTTTTT

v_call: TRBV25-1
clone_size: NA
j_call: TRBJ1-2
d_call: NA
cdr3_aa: CASSGPDNHQTNYGYTF
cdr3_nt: TGTGCCAGCAGTGGTCCCGATAATCACCAAACTAACTATGGCTACACCTTC

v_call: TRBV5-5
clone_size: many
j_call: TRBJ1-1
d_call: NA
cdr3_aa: CASSAAGTNTEAFF
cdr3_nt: TGTGCCAGCAGCGCGGCGGGGACGAACACTGAAGCTTTCTTT

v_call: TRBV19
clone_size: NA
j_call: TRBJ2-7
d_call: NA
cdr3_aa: CASKKVDGDEQYF
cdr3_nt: TGTGCCAGTAAAAAGGTAGACGGCGACGAGCAGTACTTC

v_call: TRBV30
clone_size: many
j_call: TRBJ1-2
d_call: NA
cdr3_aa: CAWSVLDGYTF
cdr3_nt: TGTGCCTGGAGTGTATTGGATGGCTACACCTTC

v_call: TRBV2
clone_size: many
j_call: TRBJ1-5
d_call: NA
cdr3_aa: CASSGGYGGNQPQHF
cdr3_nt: TGTGCCAGCAGTGGAGGGTACGGGGGCAATCAGCCCCAGCATTTT

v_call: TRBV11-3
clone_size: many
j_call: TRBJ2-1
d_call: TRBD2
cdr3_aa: CASSSRLAGYNEQFF
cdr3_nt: TGTGCCAGCAGCTCCAGACTAGCGGGGTACAATGAGCAGTTCTTC

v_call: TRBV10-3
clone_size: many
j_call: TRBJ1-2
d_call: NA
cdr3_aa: CAISEGGTNYGYTF
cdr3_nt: TGTGCCATCAGTGAAGGAGGCACTAACTATGGCTACACCTTC

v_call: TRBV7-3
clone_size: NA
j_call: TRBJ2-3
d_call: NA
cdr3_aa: CASSEYRADTQYF
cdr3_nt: TGTGCCAGCAGCGAGTACAGGGCAGATACGCAGTATTTT

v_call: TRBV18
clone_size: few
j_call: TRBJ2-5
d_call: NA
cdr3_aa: CASSGGYQETQYF
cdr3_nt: TGTGCCAGCTCAGGGGGGTACCAAGAGACCCAGTACTTC

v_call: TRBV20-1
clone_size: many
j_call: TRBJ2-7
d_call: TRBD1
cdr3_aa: CSANRDRGSEQYF
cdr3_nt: TGCAGTGCTAACCGGGACAGGGGGTCCGAGCAGTACTTC

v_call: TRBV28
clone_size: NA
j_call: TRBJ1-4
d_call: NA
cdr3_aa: CASNSDNEKLFF
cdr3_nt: TGTGCCAGCAACAGCGATAATGAAAAACTGTTTTTT

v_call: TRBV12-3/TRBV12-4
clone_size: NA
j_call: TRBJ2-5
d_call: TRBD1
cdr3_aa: CASSPDRGQETQYF
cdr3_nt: TGTGCCAGCAGCCCGGACAGGGGCCAAGAGACCCAGTACTTC

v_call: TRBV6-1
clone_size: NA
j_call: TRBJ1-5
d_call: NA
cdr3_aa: CASSSMGSRNQPQHF
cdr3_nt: TGTGCCAGCAGTTCCATGGGGTCTAGGAATCAGCCCCAGCATTTT